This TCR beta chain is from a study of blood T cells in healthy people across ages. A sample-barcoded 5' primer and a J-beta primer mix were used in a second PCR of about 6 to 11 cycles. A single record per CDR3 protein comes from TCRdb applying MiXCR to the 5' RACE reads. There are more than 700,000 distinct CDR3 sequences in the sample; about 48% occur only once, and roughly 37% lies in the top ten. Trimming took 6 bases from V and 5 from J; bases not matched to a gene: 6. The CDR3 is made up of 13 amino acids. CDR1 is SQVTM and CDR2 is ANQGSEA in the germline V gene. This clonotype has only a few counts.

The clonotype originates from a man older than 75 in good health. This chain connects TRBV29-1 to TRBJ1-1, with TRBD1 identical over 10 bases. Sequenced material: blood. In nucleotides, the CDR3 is TGCAGCGTCGGACAGGGGGATGGAACTGAAGCTTTCTTT. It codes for CSVGQGDGTEAFF. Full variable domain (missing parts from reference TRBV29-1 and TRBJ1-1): SAVISQKPSRDICQRGTSLTIQCQVDSQVTMMFWYRQQPGQSLTLIATANQGSEATYESGFVIDKFPISRPNLTFSTLTVSNMSPEDSSIYLCSVGQGDGTEAFFGQGTRLTVV.